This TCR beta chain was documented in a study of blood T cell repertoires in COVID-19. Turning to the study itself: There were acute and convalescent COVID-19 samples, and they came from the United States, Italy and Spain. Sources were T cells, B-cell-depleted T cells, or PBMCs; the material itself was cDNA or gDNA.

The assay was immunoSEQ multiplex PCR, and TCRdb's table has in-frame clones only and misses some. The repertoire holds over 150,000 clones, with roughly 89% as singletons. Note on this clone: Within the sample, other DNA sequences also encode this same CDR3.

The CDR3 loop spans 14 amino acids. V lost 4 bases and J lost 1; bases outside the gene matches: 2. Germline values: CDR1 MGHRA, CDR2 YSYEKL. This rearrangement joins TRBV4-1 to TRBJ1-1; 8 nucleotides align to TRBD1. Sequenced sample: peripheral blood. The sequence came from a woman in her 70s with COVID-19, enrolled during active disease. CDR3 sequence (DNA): TGCGCCAGCAGCCGCACAGGGGGGAACACTGAAGCTTTCTTT. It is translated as CASSRTGGNTEAFF.